This entry lists 23 T cell receptor beta chains sequenced from one sample in a study of blood T cell repertoires in COVID-19. Profiled with immunoSEQ multiplex PCR; TCRdb holds only in-frame clones, not every one. The sample contains 120,000 or so clones, around four fifths of which appear only once. Sequenced sample: peripheral blood. Every receptor here comes from an older man with active or convalescent COVID-19.

CDR3 region: CASSLLQGFGETQYF. CDR3 in DNA: TGTGCCAGCAGCTTGTTACAGGGATTTGGAGAGACCCAGTACTTC. The gene calls are TRBV5-5 and TRBJ2-5, with D possibly matching TRBD1 (6 bases). CDR3 length: 15 amino acids. Germline CDR1 and CDR2: SGHKS and YYEKEE (reference sequence). The V gene lost 1 base and the J gene lost 4 bases, with 14 bases spanning the gap. Drawing the rest from reference TRBV5-5 and TRBJ2-5, the complete variable domain is DAGVTQSPTHLIKTRGQQVTLRCSPISGHKSVSWYQQVLGQGPQFIFQYYEKEERGRGNFPDRFSARQFPNYSSELNVNALLLGDSALYLCASSLLQGFGETQYFGPGTRLLVL.

The CDR3 spells CASSLDRATNEKLFF. CDR3 nucleotides: TGCGCCAGCAGCTTGGACAGGGCAACTAATGAAAAACTGTTTTTT. This rearrangement joins TRBV5-1 to TRBJ1-4; TRBD1 might be the D (6 bases). Trimming left V 0 bases short and J 0 bases short, with 6 bases between. The CDR3 consists of 15 residues. Germline values: CDR1 SGHRS, CDR2 YFSETQ.

Concerning this clone: Compared with germline, one end of the junction differs, possibly owing to a read error. V usage is TRBV29-1 and J usage is TRBJ2-6, with D perhaps assigned TRBD1 or TRBD2 (5 bases each). Germline CDR1 SQVTM, CDR2 ANQGSEA. CDR3 size: 16 residues. The CDR3 is CSVKEGLPSGANVLTF. CDR3 in DNA: TGCAGCGTTAAAGAGGGGCTGCCCTCTGGGGCCAACGTCCTGACTTTC.

This chain links TRBV6-4 with TRBJ1-1; D is possibly TRBD1 (5 bases). Per the germline V gene, CDR1 is MRHNA and CDR2 is SNTAGT. This CDR3 comprises 13 residues. With 6 bases removed from V and 0 bases from J, the gap between germline ends came to 8 bases. The CDR3: CASSRQMNTEAFF. The CDR3 region has the DNA TGTGCCAGCAGCCGACAGATGAACACTGAAGCTTTCTTT.

V and J are TRBV6-2 or TRBV6-3 and TRBJ1-4; tentatively, D is TRBD1 (6 bases). The CDR3 length is 14 residues. Per germline, CDR1 MNHEY and CDR2 SVGEGT. Trimming took off 4 bases at V and 7 bases at J, with 13 bases between the two ends. The CDR3 DNA follows: TGTGCCAGCAGTTTGGGGGGGGCTGTTGAAAAACTGTTTTTT. Amino acids: CASSLGGAVEKLFF.

The V and J genes are TRBV27 and TRBJ2-2; D gene uncertain. Germline assignment: CDR1 MNHEY and CDR2 SMNVEV (reference sequence). V was pared by 10 bases and J by 4 bases, with 10 bases between. The CDR3 spans 12 residues. The CDR3 DNA reads TGTGCCACCAAATTTAGCACCGGGGAGCTGTTTTTT. Amino acid sequence: CATKFSTGELFF.

This chain connects TRBV7-9 to TRBJ2-5, with D possibly TRBD1 on 6 matching bases. V gave up 1 base and J gave up 6 bases, with 9 bases separating them. The germline V gene encodes CDR1 SEHNR and CDR2 FQNEAQ (reference sequence). The CDR3 consists of 13 residues. The CDR3 coding sequence is TGTGCCAGCAGCTTAGTAGGGGGAAAGACCCAGTACTTC. It encodes CASSLVGGKTQYF.

The chain recombines TRBV9 with TRBJ1-3; 7 positions match TRBD1. This CDR3 contains 15 residues. V gave up 6 bases and J gave up 0 bases; unmatched junction bases: 6. The germline CDR1 and CDR2 sequences are SGDLS and YYNGEE. The CDR3 nucleotides read TGTGCCAGCAAACCGGGACAGAGCTCTGGAAACACCATATATTTT. This codes for CASKPGQSSGNTIYF.

The rearrangement links TRBV6-5 to TRBJ2-3; 12 nucleotides line up with TRBD1. With V trimmed by 6 bases and J by 4 bases, 5 bases remained unmatched. Germline CDR1 and CDR2: MNHEY and SVGAGI. The CDR3 has 15 amino acids. In nucleotides, the CDR3 is TGTGCCAGCAGCCCCGGGACAGGGGGCCCAGATACGCAGTATTTT. It is translated as CASSPGTGGPDTQYF.

J is TRBJ2-7 and V is TRBV27, with D possibly matching TRBD2 (6 bases). With 1 base removed from V and 6 bases from J, the gap between germline ends came to 10 bases. The CDR3 loop spans 13 amino acids. Germline V gene lookup returns CDR1 MNHEY and CDR2 SMNVEV (reference sequence). This CDR3 reads CASSLYSGVEQYF. CDR3 DNA: TGTGCCAGCAGTTTATATTCGGGGGTCGAGCAGTACTTC.

J is TRBJ2-3 and V is TRBV10-3; a possible D gene is TRBD1 (5 bases). The germline V and J ends were trimmed by 2 bases and 3 bases, with 24 bases remaining between them. The germline V gene has CDR1 ENHRY and CDR2 SYGVKD. CDR3 length: 19 residues. CDR3 in DNA: TGTGCCATCAGTGAGGCAAGGGGCAGGGCCTCGTATGGGACAGATACGCAGTATTTT. Translated, it gives CAISEARGRASYGTDTQYF.

This chain links TRBV3-1 (or the pseudogene TRBV3-2) with TRBJ2-5; 8 nucleotides line up with TRBD1. After removal of 3 bases from V and 2 bases from J, the junction contained 8 bases not matched to a gene. Germline loops: CDR1 LGHDT, CDR2 YNNKEL (reference sequence). This CDR3 is built from 16 residues. CDR3 in DNA: TGTGCCAGCAGCCATCCCAGGACAGGGTGGCAAGAGACCCAGTACTTC. It yields the protein CASSHPRTGWQETQYF.

This clone was seen a few times. The chain couples TRBV6-5 to TRBJ1-3; no definite D call. V was trimmed by 0 bases and J by 8 bases, leaving 8 bases between them. Germline CDR1 and CDR2: MNHEY and SVGAGI. The CDR3 consists of 13 residues. The CDR3 protein is CASSYSLGDTIYF. CDR3 nucleotide sequence: TGTGCCAGCAGTTACTCCCTGGGAGACACCATATATTTT.

The rearrangement links TRBV6-5 to TRBJ2-7; tentative D call: TRBD2 (5 bases). V was pared by 5 bases and J by 4 bases, with 12 bases between. This CDR3 is built from 13 residues. Germline assignment: CDR1 MNHEY and CDR2 SVGAGI. CDR3 sequence (DNA): TGTGCCAGCAGTCCGGTTCGAGGGTACGAGCAGTACTTC. Protein product: CASSPVRGYEQYF.

The gene calls are TRBV5-1 and TRBJ1-6, with TRBD1 matching 10 bases. Losses at the gene ends were 4 bases for V and 9 bases for J; bases not matched to a gene: 4. The V gene's germline CDR1 is SGHRS and CDR2 YFSETQ. CDR3 length: 14 amino acids. This chain's CDR3 is CASSETGGLSPLHF. DNA for the CDR3: TGCGCCAGCAGCGAGACAGGGGGCCTTTCACCCCTCCACTTT.

The chain couples TRBV10-2 to TRBJ2-7, with 11 bases identical to TRBD2. CDR1 is WSHSY, CDR2 SAAADI, per germline. The CDR3 length is 14 residues. Trimming cost V 8 bases and J 3 bases; bases outside gene matches: 6. The CDR3 sequence: CASGPLAGGYEQYF. CDR3 nucleotide sequence: TGCGCCAGCGGCCCTCTAGCGGGGGGCTACGAGCAGTACTTC.

The chain recombines TRBV5-1 with TRBJ2-3; 8 nucleotides align to TRBD2. The CDR3 covers 15 residues. From germline, CDR1 is SGHRS and CDR2 YFSETQ. V trimming: 1 base; J trimming: 5 bases; junction bases outside the gene matches: 6. CDR3 nucleotide sequence: TGCGCCAGCAGCTTGTTGCGGGGGGTGGGAGATACGCAGTATTTT. It is translated as CASSLLRGVGDTQYF.

This sequence joins TRBV7-7 and TRBJ2-5, with D possibly being TRBD2 (5 bases). V was trimmed by 3 bases and J by 5 bases, leaving 10 bases between them. Germline V lookup: CDR1 SSHAT, CDR2 FNYEAQ (reference sequence). This CDR3 region has 13 residues. For the CDR3, the DNA is TGTGCCAGCAGCTTCGCTAGCAGGGAGACCCAGTACTTC. Translation: CASSFASRETQYF.

The chain combines TRBV7-2 with TRBJ1-5, with TRBD1 as a possible D gene (5 bases). This CDR3 has 15 amino acids. Germline CDR1 reads SGHTA; CDR2 reads FQGNSA. V dropped 4 bases and J dropped 0 bases, with 10 bases sitting between them. The CDR3 spells CASSSDSISNQPQHF. Here the CDR3 DNA reads TGTGCCAGCAGCTCTGACAGTATTAGCAATCAGCCCCAGCATTTT. The full variable domain, completed using reference TRBV7-2 and TRBJ1-5, is GAGVSQSPSNKVTEKGKDVELRCDPISGHTALYWYRQSLGQGLEFLIYFQGNSAPDKSGLPSDRFSAERTGGSVSTLTIQRTQQEDSAVYLCASSSDSISNQPQHFGDGTRLSIL.

The chain combines TRBV5-6 with TRBJ1-1; D remains ambiguous. With 4 bases removed from V and 5 bases from J, the gap between germline ends came to 15 bases. Germline V gene data show CDR1 as SGHDT and CDR2 as YYEEEE. This CDR3 has 14 amino acids. CDR3 protein: CASSLSGGRTEAFF. CDR3 bases: TGTGCCAGCAGCCTTTCAGGTGGGAGGACTGAAGCTTTCTTT.

The rearrangement uses TRBV28 and TRBJ1-1; 8 nucleotides agree with TRBD1. After removal of 6 bases from V and 0 bases from J, the junction contained 6 bases not matched to a gene. The CDR3 runs to 15 residues. Germline V gene lookup returns CDR1 MDHEN and CDR2 SYDVKM. CDR3 nucleotides: TGTGCCAGCAGGGCGACAGGGGCTGTGAACACTGAAGCTTTCTTT. This gives the protein CASRATGAVNTEAFF.

This clone was recorded a few times. This chain uses TRBV19 with TRBJ1-6, with 8 bases matching TRBD1. The V gene end was trimmed by 5 bases and the J gene end by 6 bases; junction bases not matched to a gene: 6. The CDR3 is made up of 15 amino acids. Germline CDR1 reads LNHDA; CDR2 reads SQIVND (reference sequence). The CDR3 DNA reads as TGTGCCAGTAGTGGACCCGGGACAGGTAATTCACCCCTCCACTTT. Translated, it gives CASSGPGTGNSPLHF.

The table lists this clone with a count of one. The chain combines TRBV12-3 or TRBV12-4 with TRBJ1-5, with TRBD1 identical over 7 bases. This CDR3 region has 13 residues. Trimming at V came to 6 bases and at J to 6 bases, leaving 5 bases not matched to a gene. This CDR3 reads CASSKTGIQPQHF. In DNA, the CDR3 is TGTGCCAGCAGCAAGACAGGGATTCAGCCCCAGCATTTT.